The sequence of this TCR beta chain was determined in a study of T cell responses to AZD1222 COVID-19 vaccine. Libraries were prepared by immunoSEQ multiplex PCR; TCRdb keeps only in-frame clonotypes and omits some of them. This sample has about 270,000 clones, with around 93% found just once. Germline CDR1 SGHRS, CDR2 YFSETQ. V was shortened by 0 bases and J by 1 base, with 13 bases between the two germline ends. The CDR3 totals 16 residues. This specimen consisted of peripheral blood, obtained 28 days after the second AZD1222 dose. The V call is TRBV5-1, the J call TRBJ1-2; D may be TRBD1 (6 bases). This sequence originates from an adult who received the AZD1222 COVID-19 vaccine. The DNA of the CDR3 is TGCGCCAGCAGCTTGGGAACAGGGTCTGTTAACTATGGCTACACCTTC. Amino acids: CASSLGTGSVNYGYTF.